These 6 T cell receptor beta chains were all obtained from the same sample, sequenced in a study of Ad26.COV2.S vaccination and SARS-CoV-2 variants. Measured with immunoSEQ multiplex PCR; TCRdb has only the in-frame clones, and not every one. The profile shows a few hundred thousand clones, about 90% of them singletons. Treatment described: roughly 18 received Ad26.COV2.S at low or high dose, single or two shots; a few received placebo; per-sample allocation not given. The study sampled participants on day 63 after the first vaccine or placebo injection. The sequenced sample was peripheral blood, obtained in a trial of Ad26.COV2.S vaccine versus placebo. The receptor set was obtained from a person between 18 and 65 years old who received the Ad26.COV2.S COVID-19 vaccine or a placebo.

The chain carries TRBV5-1 and TRBJ2-3; weak D call: TRBD1 (6 bases). Trimming took off 1 base at V and 2 bases at J, with 20 bases between the two ends. The CDR3 contains 18 residues. In germline, CDR1 is SGHRS, CDR2 YFSETQ. The CDR3 DNA reads TGCGCCAGCAGCTTGCGACTAAGGAGAGGGGACAACACAGATACGCAGTATTTT. This codes for CASSLRLRRGDNTDTQYF.

The rearrangement links TRBV6-2 or TRBV6-3 to TRBJ2-3; D assignment may be TRBD1 or TRBD2 (6 bases each). The CDR3 totals 15 residues. Deletions cut 0 bases from V and 7 bases from J, with 14 bases between. Germline V gene data show CDR1 as MNHEY and CDR2 as SVGEGT. CDR3 region: CASSYSGRDTNTQYF. In nucleotides, the CDR3 is TGTGCCAGCAGTTACTCGGGGCGGGACACTAATACGCAGTATTTT.

This chain uses TRBV18 with TRBJ1-4, with D possibly matching TRBD1 (6 bases). The CDR3 loop spans 15 amino acids. Trimming stripped 0 bases from V and 4 bases from J, with 9 bases between. From germline, CDR1 is KGHSH and CDR2 LQKENI. This CDR3 is CASSPPGTRNEKLFF. In DNA form, the CDR3 reads TGTGCCAGCTCACCACCGGGGACACGTAATGAAAAACTGTTTTTT.

This chain uses TRBV7-2 with TRBJ2-2; no definite D call. CDR3 length: 13 amino acids. The ends were cut back, 6 bases at V and 8 bases at J, with 13 bases in the middle. Germline lookup yields CDR1 SGHTA and CDR2 FQGNSA. The CDR3: CASRYSRVGELFF. The CDR3 region has the DNA TGTGCCAGCAGATATTCTAGGGTGGGGGAGCTGTTTTTT.

The rearrangement links TRBV4-1 to TRBJ2-5; D is undetermined. Per the germline V gene, CDR1 is MGHRA and CDR2 is YSYEKL. The CDR3 contains 16 residues. Between the trimmed V and J ends, which lost 0 bases and 1 base, there was a span of 12 bases. For the CDR3, the DNA is TGCGCCAGCAGCCAAGATCACCTAGGGCCCCAAGAGACCCAGTACTTC. This gives the protein CASSQDHLGPQETQYF.

The rearrangement uses TRBV6-2 or TRBV6-3 and TRBJ2-1; 14 positions agree with TRBD2. The CDR3 sequence is 19 residues long. Germline values: CDR1 MNHEY, CDR2 SVGEGT. V lost 2 bases, J lost 0 bases, and 6 bases stayed unmatched. DNA for the CDR3: TGTGCCAGCAGTTACCCGGGACTAGCGGGGGCCAGCTCCTACAATGAGCAGTTCTTC. Translation: CASSYPGLAGASSYNEQFF.